This TCR beta chain was recorded in a study of shared clonotypes between healthy human individuals. Here immunoSEQ multiplex PCR was the method, and the copy in TCRdb shows in-frame clones only, minus some. There are about 100,000 clones in the sample; 65% to 75% occur only once, and approximately 25% lies in the top ten. In CD8 memory, CD45RO+ cells were put together with CCR7-negative CD45RA+ TemRA cells. In the case of this clone: A far larger clone differs by one base, so this is likely a read error. Different DNA sequences within this sample yield the same CDR3.

The CDR3 runs to 13 residues. The germline V gene has CDR1 MGHDK and CDR2 SYGVNS. Sequenced input: memory CD8+ T cells sorted from blood. Subset of the sample: CD45RO+ cells pooled with CCR7-negative TemRA cells. This chain links TRBV25-1 with TRBJ2-7; tentative D call: TRBD2 (6 bases). The clonotype comes from a woman in her twenties or thirties in good health. The CDR3, as DNA: TGTGCTAGCAGTCCTAGCGCGTCCTACGAGCAGTACTTC. Translated: CASSPSASYEQYF.